Following are 8 T cell receptor beta chains from one sample sequenced in a study of PD-L1 blockade in urothelial cancer. Sequencing used immunoSEQ multiplex PCR; TCRdb keeps in-frame clones, though not all of them. The sample has approximately 20,000 clones, almost 90% seen once. The sample here was PBMCs, taken around atezolizumab (anti-PD-L1) treatment. These TCRs come from a woman aged 55-69 years with urothelial cancer.

This clone has more than one count but fewer than ten. This chain joins TRBV5-1 and TRBJ2-5, with TRBD2 matching 9 bases. After removal of 0 bases from V and 2 bases from J, the junction contained 8 bases not matched to a gene. CDR1 and CDR2 from the germline V gene are SGHRS and YFSETQ. The CDR3 loop spans 17 amino acids. CDR3 in DNA: TGCGCCAGCAGCTTGGCCCCTAGCGGGAAGAGACAAGAGACCCAGTACTTC. Protein product: CASSLAPSGKRQETQYF.

This chain uses TRBV19 with TRBJ2-1; 9 bases fit TRBD1. V lost 10 bases, J lost 5 bases, and 3 bases stayed unmatched. The CDR3 is made up of 12 amino acids. The germline CDR1 and CDR2 sequences are LNHDA and SQIVND (reference sequence). CDR3: CAIRTGDNEQFF. The CDR3 coding sequence is TGTGCCATTAGGACAGGGGACAATGAGCAGTTCTTC. Filled out from reference TRBV19 and TRBJ2-1, the complete variable domain reads DGGITQSPKYLFRKEGQNVTLSCEQNLNHDAMYWYRQDPGQGLRLIYYSQIVNDFQKGDIAEGYSVSREKKESFPLTVTSAQKNPTAFYLCAIRTGDNEQFFGPGTRLTVL.

The genes are TRBV2 and TRBJ1-2; maybe TRBD1 (6 bases). The CDR3 has 13 residues. Trimming removed 9 bases from V and 7 bases from J, with 18 bases in between. Germline CDR1 is SNHLY and CDR2 is FYNNEI. The CDR3 here is CASLQGFKTGYTF. Here the CDR3 DNA reads TGTGCCAGTCTACAGGGATTTAAAACTGGCTACACCTTC.

The chain carries TRBV18 and TRBJ2-5, with D maybe TRBD2 (5 bases). Deletions cut 1 base from V and 5 bases from J, with 17 bases between. This CDR3 contains 16 residues. Germline V gene data show CDR1 as KGHSH and CDR2 as LQKENI. The CDR3 DNA is TGTGCCAGCTCACCACTCCCCGCGGGTGCTGAGGAGACCCAGTACTTC. Translating it yields CASSPLPAGAEETQYF.

In this sample, this clone turned up a few times. The chain has TRBV7-2 and TRBJ2-5; 9 nucleotides agree with TRBD2. Trimming took 5 bases from V and 4 from J; bases not matched to a gene: 11. The CDR3 runs to 16 residues. Germline V gives CDR1 SGHTA, CDR2 FQGNSA. The CDR3 region is CASSRTGTSLGETQYF. DNA for the CDR3: TGTGCCAGCAGCCGAACCGGGACTAGCCTTGGAGAGACCCAGTACTTC. The full variable domain, completed using reference TRBV7-2 and TRBJ2-5, is GAGVSQSPSNKVTEKGKDVELRCDPISGHTALYWYRQSLGQGLEFLIYFQGNSAPDKSGLPSDRFSAERTGGSVSTLTIQRTQQEDSAVYLCASSRTGTSLGETQYFGPGTRLLVL.

This chain uses TRBV18 with TRBJ1-4; D remains ambiguous. Germline assignment: CDR1 KGHSH and CDR2 LQKENI. Trimming removed 2 bases at V and 1 base at J, with 11 bases between. CDR3 length equals 16 residues. CDR3 sequence (DNA): TGTGCCAGCTCACCAACTCGCGGTGTAACTAATGAAAAACTGTTTTTT. The encoded protein is CASSPTRGVTNEKLFF.

Worth noting for this clone: The sample carries other DNA sequences with the same CDR3. The rearrangement uses TRBV4-1 and TRBJ2-7; D uncertain. CDR3 length: 13 residues. Germline V gene data show CDR1 as MGHRA and CDR2 as YSYEKL. The ends were cut back, 0 bases at V and 8 bases at J, with 11 bases in the middle. CDR3 in amino acids: CASSQDRSVQQYF. Written as DNA, the CDR3 is TGCGCCAGCAGCCAAGATCGGAGCGTTCAGCAGTACTTC.

The chain joins TRBV2 to TRBJ2-3; TRBD2 matches 9 bases. V was clipped by 7 bases and J by 1 base; unmatched bases: 6. Germline V gene sequence: CDR1 SNHLY, CDR2 FYNNEI. The CDR3 has 15 amino acids. The CDR3 here is CASKQTSGGTDTQYF. The CDR3 DNA follows: TGTGCCAGCAAGCAGACTAGCGGAGGCACAGATACGCAGTATTTT.